Listed here are 24 T cell receptor beta chains from one sample, sequenced in a study of T-cell reconstitution after alpha-beta-depleted transplantation in children. A library of TCRbeta sequences, prepared with unique molecular identifiers, was generated. TCRdb re-called the PCR reads with MiXCR, one entry per CDR3 protein. The repertoire holds about 690,000 distinct CDR3 sequences, approximately 17% seen once, with about 1.1% in the top ten. This specimen was PBMCs from the stem cell graft donor, taken from the stem cell graft. These TCRs come from a human donor who donated a stem cell graft to a child with acute myeloid leukemia.

V is TRBV20-1 and J is TRBJ2-2; D not resolved. Trimming pared 2 bases from V and 0 bases from J, leaving 7 bases between. Per germline, CDR1 DFQATT and CDR2 SNEGSKA (reference sequence). The CDR3 has 14 amino acids. The CDR3 sequence: CSARMQPNTGELFF. The CDR3 nucleotides read TGCAGTGCTAGAATGCAACCGAACACCGGGGAGCTGTTTTTT.

This clonotype has only a few counts. The V and J genes are TRBV20-1 and TRBJ1-5; the match to TRBD1 covers 7 bases. With V trimmed by 0 bases and J by 5 bases, 7 bases remained unmatched. Germline CDR1 and CDR2: DFQATT and SNEGSKA (reference sequence). This CDR3 region has 15 residues. CDR3 amino acids: CSARDPGGWDQPQHF. The CDR3 DNA reads as TGCAGTGCTAGAGATCCAGGGGGTTGGGATCAGCCCCAGCATTTT.

This clonotype was picked up a small number of times. This chain uses TRBV7-9 with TRBJ2-3; 10 positions agree with TRBD1. Germline V CDR1 and CDR2: SEHNR, FQNEAQ (reference sequence). V was clipped by 6 bases and J by 6 bases; unmatched bases: 6. There are 14 residues in the CDR3. This chain's CDR3 is CASSRDRGLDTQYF. The CDR3 DNA follows: TGTGCCAGCAGTCGGGACAGGGGATTGGATACGCAGTATTTT.

This clonotype was counted at least ten times. The rearrangement links TRBV29-1 to TRBJ1-1; TRBD1 is a possible D gene (5 bases). The ends were cut back, 7 bases at V and 1 base at J, with 13 bases in the middle. This CDR3 contains 13 residues. Per germline, CDR1 SQVTM and CDR2 ANQGSEA. The CDR3 reads CSAGRDWNTEAFF. In DNA form, the CDR3 reads TGCAGCGCCGGGAGGGACTGGAACACTGAAGCTTTCTTT.

The chain carries TRBV12-3 or TRBV12-4 and TRBJ2-5; 7 positions agree with TRBD1. J gave up 1 base and V 5 bases, and 7 bases lay outside the gene matches. This CDR3 has 15 amino acids. CDR3 nucleotide sequence: TGTGCCAGCAGTCCAGAAGGGACAGTCCAAGAGACCCAGTACTTC. Translation gives CASSPEGTVQETQYF.

This clonotype was detected ten times or more. The chain links TRBV29-1 to TRBJ2-1; D is unclear. The CDR3 sequence is 13 residues long. Germline CDR1 is SQVTM and CDR2 is ANQGSEA. V was cut by 8 bases and J by 0 bases, with 11 bases left in between. CDR3 in DNA: TGCAGCCTTCGGATTAACTCCTACAATGAGCAGTTCTTC. It encodes CSLRINSYNEQFF.

This chain links TRBV11-2 with TRBJ2-4; D remains unclear. V was trimmed by 7 bases and J by 4 bases, leaving 8 bases between them. In germline, CDR1 is SGHAT, CDR2 FQNNGV. CDR3 length: 12 residues. In DNA, the CDR3 is TGTGCCAGCAACCCGACGAAAAACATTCAGTACTTC. Translated, it gives CASNPTKNIQYF.

This clonotype has ten or more counts. The chain uses TRBV20-1 and TRBJ2-7; maybe TRBD2 (6 bases). CDR3 size: 13 residues. CDR1 is DFQATT and CDR2 is SNEGSKA in the germline V gene (reference sequence). Trimming left V 3 bases short and J 4 bases short, with 13 bases between. CDR3 region: CSARSSTSYEQYF. CDR3 bases: TGCAGTGCTAGGAGCTCGACTAGTTACGAGCAGTACTTC.

The CDR3 loop is CASSQGRVLFQETQYF. The CDR3 DNA is TGCGCCAGCAGCCAAGGACGCGTACTCTTCCAAGAGACCCAGTACTTC. The V gene is TRBV4-1, the J gene TRBJ2-5; D is undetermined. V was shortened by 1 base and J by 1 base, with 13 bases between the two germline ends. CDR1 is MGHRA and CDR2 is YSYEKL in the germline V gene. The CDR3 is 16 residues long.

In its sample, this clonotype was seen a few times. The V gene is TRBV5-4, the J gene TRBJ1-5; the D gene is possibly TRBD1 (5 bases). This CDR3 region has 14 residues. Germline V lookup: CDR1 SGHNT, CDR2 YYREEE (reference sequence). V was clipped by 3 bases and J by 6 bases, with 13 bases between them. CDR3 DNA sequence: TGTGCCAGCAGCTCTCCCGGGGGGGGTCAGCCCCAGCATTTT. It translates to CASSSPGGGQPQHF. Together with reference TRBV5-4 and TRBJ1-5, the CDR3 gives the full variable domain: ETGVTQSPTHLIKTRGQQVTLRCSSQSGHNTVSWYQQALGQGPQFIFQYYREEENGRGNFPPRFSGLQFPNYSSELNVNALELDDSALYLCASSSPGGGQPQHFGDGTRLSIL.

This clonotype was seen a few times. This chain joins TRBV4-1 and TRBJ1-1, with D unclear. Deletions cut 0 bases from V and 1 base from J, with 3 bases between. The CDR3 is 13 residues long. Looked up from germline, CDR1 is MGHRA and CDR2 is YSYEKL. The CDR3 loop is CASSQDPNTEAFF. The DNA of the CDR3 is TGCGCCAGCAGCCAAGATCCGAACACTGAAGCTTTCTTT.

This clonotype was recorded many times. The chain couples TRBV7-2 to TRBJ2-5, with D uncertain. Trimming shortened V by 1 base and J by 1 base, and 4 bases separated the two germline ends. Germline-derived CDR1 and CDR2 are SGHTA and FQGNSA. This CDR3 comprises 13 residues. CDR3 sequence reads: CASSLVRQETQYF. The CDR3 nucleotides are TGTGCCAGCAGCTTAGTACGCCAAGAGACCCAGTACTTC.

CDR3 bases: TGTGCCAGCAGTTGGACAGGGGGCGGTGGGACTGAAGCTTTCTTT. Amino acids: CASSWTGGGGTEAFF. The chain uses TRBV12-3 or TRBV12-4 and TRBJ1-1; TRBD1 matches at 11 bases. The CDR3 length is 15 residues. The trim removed 4 bases at V and 5 bases at J, leaving 6 bases unmatched.

The chain carries TRBV5-6 and TRBJ2-1; 9 bases are shared with TRBD2. There are 17 residues in the CDR3. CDR1 and CDR2 (germline): SGHDT, YYEEEE. Trimming cost V 1 base and J 6 bases; bases outside gene matches: 11. As DNA, the CDR3 is TGTGCCAGCAGCTTGTTCGCGGGGGGGCCTATGTTCAATGAGCAGTTCTTC. It translates to CASSLFAGGPMFNEQFF.

This CDR3 is CASSQDLDRVQEQYF. CDR3 nucleotide sequence: TGCGCCAGCAGCCAAGATTTGGACAGGGTGCAGGAGCAGTACTTC. The chain combines TRBV4-1 with TRBJ2-7, with 8 nucleotides matching TRBD1. CDR3 size: 15 residues. The V gene's germline CDR1 is MGHRA and CDR2 YSYEKL. V lost 0 bases to trimming and J lost 7 bases; unmatched junction nucleotides: 8.

The chain is built from TRBV3-1 and TRBJ2-1; D ambiguous. Deletions cut 1 base from V and 11 bases from J, with 12 bases between. Germline V lookup: CDR1 LGHDT, CDR2 YNNKEL (reference sequence). CDR3 size: 13 residues. DNA for the CDR3: TGTGCCAGCAGCCAAGTCGAATCGGTCCAGCAGTTCTTC. It is translated as CASSQVESVQQFF.

This chain connects TRBV12-3 or TRBV12-4 to TRBJ1-1, with unresolved D. The CDR3 length is 12 residues. V lost 7 bases, J lost 5 bases, and 11 bases lay in between. CDR3 sequence (DNA): TGTGCCAGCACGCTGTTGGGGACTGAAGCTTTCTTT. Amino acids: CASTLLGTEAFF.

The CDR3 nucleotides are TGCAGTGCTACGGGGGGCCTCTCCTACGAGCAGTACTTC. Its translation: CSATGGLSYEQYF. This chain links TRBV20-1 with TRBJ2-7; a weak D match, TRBD2 (7 bases). V was pared by 4 bases and J by 0 bases, with 10 bases between. There are 13 residues in the CDR3. The germline gives CDR1 DFQATT, CDR2 SNEGSKA (reference sequence).

This clonotype occurred many times. This chain connects TRBV7-2 to TRBJ2-5, with D perhaps TRBD2 (6 bases). The ends were cut back, 1 base at V and 4 bases at J, with 13 bases in the middle. This CDR3 has 15 amino acids. Germline-derived CDR1 and CDR2 are SGHTA and FQGNSA. The CDR3 region has the DNA TGTGCCAGCAGCTTAGAGTTCGGGGGACTAGAGACCCAGTACTTC. Translated, it gives CASSLEFGGLETQYF.

The V call is TRBV5-4, the J call TRBJ2-3; 10 bases line up with TRBD2. V lost 3 bases, J lost 0 bases, and 22 bases stayed unmatched. Germline V gene sequence: CDR1 SGHNT, CDR2 YYREEE (reference sequence). The CDR3 is 22 amino acids. The CDR3 nucleotides are TGTGCCAGCAGCTGGGTTCTTCAGCGATCTAGCGGGGGCCGCTCTAGCACAGATACGCAGTATTTT. As protein: CASSWVLQRSSGGRSSTDTQYF. Supplemented by reference TRBV5-4 and TRBJ2-3, the full variable domain reads ETGVTQSPTHLIKTRGQQVTLRCSSQSGHNTVSWYQQALGQGPQFIFQYYREEENGRGNFPPRFSGLQFPNYSSELNVNALELDDSALYLCASSWVLQRSSGGRSSTDTQYFGPGTRLTVL.

This clonotype was seen only a few times. The chain couples TRBV2 to TRBJ1-5, with a possible D match to TRBD1 (6 bases). The CDR3 is 15 amino acids. Germline CDR1 is SNHLY and CDR2 is FYNNEI. Trimming removed 6 bases from V and 4 bases from J, with 16 bases in between. DNA of the CDR3: TGTGCCAGCAGACTGGGACATGAGCCTAATCAGCCCCAGCATTTT. It encodes CASRLGHEPNQPQHF.

This chain connects TRBV4-2 to TRBJ1-5, with a possible D match to TRBD1 (5 bases). V was trimmed by 0 bases and J by 4 bases, leaving 10 bases between them. The CDR3 covers 15 residues. Germline lookup yields CDR1 LGHNA and CDR2 YNFKEQ. The CDR3, as DNA: TGTGCCAGCAGCCAAGATGGACAAGTAAATCAGCCCCAGCATTTT. Protein: CASSQDGQVNQPQHF.

V gene TRBV30 combines with J gene TRBJ1-1, with D tentatively TRBD1 (6 bases). The germline gives CDR1 GTSNPN, CDR2 SVGIG (reference sequence). The CDR3 is 14 residues long. V gave up 3 bases and J gave up 1 base, with 12 bases separating them. CDR3 sequence: CAWRGGQRNTEAFF. The CDR3 nucleotides read TGTGCCTGGAGGGGGGGGCAACGGAACACTGAAGCTTTCTTT.

This clonotype was seen many times. This chain links TRBV20-1 with TRBJ1-5, with 8 bases fitting TRBD1. Germline CDR1 DFQATT, CDR2 SNEGSKA (reference sequence). V gave up 0 bases and J gave up 10 bases; unmatched junction bases: 11. The CDR3 spans 15 residues. For the CDR3, the DNA is TGCAGTGCTAGAGATCGCGACAGGGGCCCTCGACCCCAGCATTTT. Amino acids: CSARDRDRGPRPQHF.